This T cell receptor beta chain is from a study of blood T cell repertoires in COVID-19 (dated by TCRdb to 2018 to 2020). About the study as a whole: The collaborator samples originated in the United States, Italy and Spain and spanned the acute and convalescent phases of COVID-19. The prospective study material was composed of cDNA or gDNA derived from T cells, B-cell-depleted T cells, or PBMCs. Deeply sampled blood TCRbeta repertoires from subjects exposed to, actively infected with, or recovered from COVID-19 were included in the dataset. The repertoires were released in a freely available public database meant as a resource for research on the immune response to SARS-CoV-2. The samples were drawn from the first 160 participants of the ongoing ImmuneRACE study and from 950 to 1,500 subjects provided by 6 global collaborators. Nearly every sample came with metadata listing a de-identified subject ID, COVID-19 status, age in years and sex. Where available, HLA class I and class II types were taken from metadata supplied by the sample provider and were not determined by assay-based typing.

V was cut back by 5 bases and J by 4 bases, leaving a gap of 12 bases between them. Spanning cysteine to phenylalanine, the CDR3 consists of 15 amino acids. Of all the DNA, just the CDR3 is kept, 45 bases in frame from base 1. The germline V gene supplies CDR1 MNHEY and CDR2 SVGAGI. With respect to this clone: The clone's antigen remains unknown. There are no base qualities to consult, and no much larger clone falls within one base.

The collaborating institutions used their own protocols to collect whole blood in K2EDTA tubes. Collaborator samples were shipped for TCRbeta analysis as frozen whole blood, isolated PBMCs, or DNA extracted from either sample type. TCRbeta CDR3 regions were amplified from genomic DNA using the immunoSEQ Assay, a bias-controlled multiplex PCR. In the source study's methods: Within the assay, amplification of reference gene primers was used to estimate how many nucleated cells each sample contained. Sequence reads were collapsed and filtered to measure the absolute abundance of every unique TCRbeta CDR3 rearrangement. For each sample, productive Simpson clonality was calculated as the square root of Simpson's diversity index over productive rearrangements. TCRdb limited this immuneACCESS table to in-frame rearrangements with V and J called. A share of clones is missing; checked studies link under half to unresolved V genes, and the rest is unexplained. The D gene and trimming were derived from the DNA, and the V and J assignments and clone size from that table. In all, the sample holds around 40,000 clones, and around 87% of those were seen once. The top ten hold around 24% of the sample.

Broad study findings and their caveats: How much clinical and demographic metadata was included differed by source and by participant, and the metadata was provided uncurated.

The clonotype was recovered from a man aged 45-65 years with active or convalescent COVID-19. Here the chain combines TRBV6-5 and TRBJ1-6, with no D gene named confidently. Material for sequencing was peripheral blood. The nucleotide sequence is TGTGCCAGCAGTCGCGCAGGAACTTATAATTCACCCCTCCACTTT. Its amino acids are CASSRAGTYNSPLHF.